Sequencing of this TCR beta chain was carried out in a study of CD8 T cells in Susac syndrome. About this clonotype: Its specificity is unknown.

CD8+ and CD4+ T cells from blood underwent TCR beta sequencing, which was carried out in a high-throughput format. Random hexamers primed reverse transcription of roughly 0.45 to 1 ug RNA. A single record per CDR3 protein comes from TCRdb applying MiXCR to the immunoSEQ multiplex PCR reads. The table has under 250,000 distinct CDR3 sequences, over 90% seen once; the top ten hold 0.15% to 0.2%. The study, taken as a whole, reports: The TCR sequencing and HLA analysis in the study involved a relatively small number of individuals, as the study acknowledged.

The TCR originated in a human donor with Susac syndrome. Sequencing was performed on CD4+ T cells from PBMCs.

The CDR3 nucleotides are TGCGCCAGCAGTCAATCAGTGAGAGGGCGCGAGGACAATCAGCCCCAGCATTTT. This translates into CASSQSVRGREDNQPQHF. This chain joins TRBV23-1 and TRBJ1-5; D not resolved. TRBV23-1 is filed as an ORF, its function uncertain. The CDR3 is 18 residues long. V was shortened by 0 bases and J by 3 bases, with 18 bases between the two germline ends.